This entry features one T cell receptor beta chain sequence. These data are taken from a study of T cell responses to AZD1222 COVID-19 vaccine. Germline trimming cut 6 bases from V and 1 base from J; bases unmatched to any gene: 8. The CDR3 length is 16 residues. The germline V gene has CDR1 SGHKS and CDR2 YYEKEE (reference sequence). The repertoire was sequenced with immunoSEQ multiplex PCR; TCRdb's copy has only in-frame clones and lacks some. The sample carries 95,000 to 150,000 clones, about 88% recorded once. The chain joins TRBV5-5 to TRBJ1-5; 9 positions match TRBD1. The source was peripheral blood, collected 28 days after the second AZD1222 dose. This TCR came from an adult who received the AZD1222 COVID-19 vaccine. The CDR3 spells CASNRGQGESNQPQHF. Here the CDR3 DNA reads TGTGCCAGCAACAGGGGACAGGGCGAGAGCAATCAGCCCCAGCATTTT.